This TCR beta chain was identified in a study of T cell responses to AZD1222 COVID-19 vaccine. General study results and limits: At baseline, seropositivity was found in only a handful of AZD1222 recipients. Dominant at 160-218 and 743-854, vaccine-associated CD4 TCRs also spanned spike. Targeting of unmutated variant regions was reportedly seen in nearly half of spike-specific TCRs.

Samples with a second dose at about 4 or about 12 weeks were pooled together. The CDR3 contains 12 residues. Germline V gene sequence: CDR1 MDHEN, CDR2 SYDVKM. V lost 2 bases, J lost 3 bases, and 4 bases lay in between. As concerns this clone: The antigen is undetermined. This sample includes further DNA sequences coding for the same CDR3.

Method: immunoSEQ multiplex PCR; TCRdb's copy keeps in-frame clones and lacks some. The sample lists about 140,000 clones; almost 95% were seen once. Here the sequenced sample was peripheral blood, taken 28 days after the second AZD1222 dose. This TCR derives from an adult who received the AZD1222 COVID-19 vaccine. This chain connects TRBV28 to TRBJ1-1; D gene ambiguous. The DNA of the CDR3 is TGTGCCAGCAGTTTAACCGACACTGAAGCTTTCTTT. The encoded protein is CASSLTDTEAFF.